This TCR beta chain was found in a study of cytomegalovirus exposure and HLA in healthy donors. The CDR3 is 12 residues long. The J segment lost 5 bases and the V segment lost 4 bases, leaving 3 bases of the junction unmatched. Germline loops: CDR1 SGHRS, CDR2 YFSETQ. PCR amplification relied on 60 Vbeta primers (plus 13 Jbeta primers). The table came from immunoSEQ multiplex PCR; TCRdb's copy has only in-frame clones and leaves some out. Of hundreds of thousands of clones listed, around 90% are singletons. This receptor was taken from a woman aged 18-29 years in good health and CMV-seronegative. The rearrangement joins TRBV5-1 to TRBJ2-7, with 7 positions matching TRBD1. The sequencing sample was made of PBMCs. The CDR3 coding sequence is TGCGCCAGCAGCCCGACAGGGAACGAGCAGTACTTC. It specifies CASSPTGNEQYF.